These 2 T cell receptor beta chains share one sample of origin, sequenced in a study of blood T cell repertoires in COVID-19 (dated by TCRdb to 2020 to 2022). The library relied on the immunoSEQ multiplex PCR assay. TCRdb provides this immuneACCESS table in a form limited to in-frame rearrangements. Some clones are lacking; in checked studies, under half of them reflect an unresolved V gene, and why the rest are absent is not known. This sample is represented by some 56,000 clones; more than 60% of them were singletons. The leading ten clones occupy less than 20% of the sample. Material: peripheral blood. These TCRs come from a woman between 45 and 65 years old with active or convalescent COVID-19.

The chain carries TRBV27 and TRBJ2-1; D possibly corresponds to TRBD1 (5 bases). V was clipped by 6 bases and J by 3 bases, with 6 bases between them. Germline V gene lookup returns CDR1 MNHEY and CDR2 SMNVEV (reference sequence). This CDR3 contains 12 residues. The CDR3 region is CASRGDYNEQFF. The DNA for the CDR3 is TGTGCCAGCAGAGGGGACTACAATGAGCAGTTCTTC.

This chain joins TRBV7-8 and TRBJ1-1; D not certain. V lost 4 bases and J 1 base, leaving 7 bases between the germline ends. The CDR3 is 13 residues long. CDR1 SGHVS and CDR2 FQNEAQ come from the germline V gene. The CDR3 DNA follows: TGTGCCAGCAGCTCACAGAGGAACACTGAAGCTTTCTTT. This gives the protein CASSSQRNTEAFF.